This TCR beta chain is from a study of T cells after yellow fever vaccination. The CDR3 runs 15 residues. CDR1 is LGHDT and CDR2 is YNNKEL in the germline V gene (reference sequence). The germline V and J ends were trimmed by 3 bases and 0 bases, with 11 bases remaining between them. 5'RACE template switching added a universal primer site and UMIs to TCR cDNA. MiXCR was run by TCRdb on the 5' RACE reads, yielding one entry per CDR3 protein. The sample includes approximately 240,000 distinct CDR3 sequences, about 3.5% of them seen just once. This clonotype was detected ten times or more. This chain connects TRBV3-1 to TRBJ1-1; D is ambiguous. Source: PBMCs, taken 15 days after the yellow fever booster vaccination. This receptor was identified in a man between 18 and 29 years old who received the YFV17D yellow fever vaccine. CDR3: CASSHRIGMNTEAFF. CDR3 bases: TGTGCCAGCAGCCACAGAATTGGAATGAACACTGAAGCTTTCTTT.